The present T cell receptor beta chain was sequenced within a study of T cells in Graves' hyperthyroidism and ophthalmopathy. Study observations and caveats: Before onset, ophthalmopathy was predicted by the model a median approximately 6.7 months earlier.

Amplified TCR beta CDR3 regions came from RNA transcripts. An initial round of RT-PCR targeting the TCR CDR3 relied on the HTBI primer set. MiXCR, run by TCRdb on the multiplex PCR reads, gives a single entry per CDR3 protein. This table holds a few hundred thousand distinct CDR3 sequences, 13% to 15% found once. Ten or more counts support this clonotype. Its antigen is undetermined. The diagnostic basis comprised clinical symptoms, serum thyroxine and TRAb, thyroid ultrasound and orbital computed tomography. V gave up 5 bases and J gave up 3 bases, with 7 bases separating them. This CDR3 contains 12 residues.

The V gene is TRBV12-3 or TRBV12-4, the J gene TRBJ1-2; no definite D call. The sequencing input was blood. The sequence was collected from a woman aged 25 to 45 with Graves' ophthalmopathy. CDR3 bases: TGTGCCAGCAGTCTGGGCTACTATGGCTACACCTTC. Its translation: CASSLGYYGYTF.